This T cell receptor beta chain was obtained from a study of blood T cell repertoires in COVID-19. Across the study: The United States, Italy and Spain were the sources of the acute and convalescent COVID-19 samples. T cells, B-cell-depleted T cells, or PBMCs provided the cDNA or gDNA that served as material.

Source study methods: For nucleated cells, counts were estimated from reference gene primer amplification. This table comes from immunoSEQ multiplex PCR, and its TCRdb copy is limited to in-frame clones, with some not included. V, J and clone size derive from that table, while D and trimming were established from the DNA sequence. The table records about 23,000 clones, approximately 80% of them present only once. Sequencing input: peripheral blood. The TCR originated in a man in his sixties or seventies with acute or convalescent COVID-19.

As DNA, the CDR3 is TGTGCCAGCGGACCGCCTGCGGGACGGACAGATACGCAGTATTTT. Its translation: CASGPPAGRTDTQYF. The rearrangement links TRBV27 to TRBJ2-3; D is possibly TRBD2 (6 bases). The CDR3 runs to 15 residues. Germline-derived CDR1 and CDR2 are MNHEY and SMNVEV (reference sequence). Between the trimmed V and J ends, which lost 8 bases and 3 bases, there was a span of 18 bases.